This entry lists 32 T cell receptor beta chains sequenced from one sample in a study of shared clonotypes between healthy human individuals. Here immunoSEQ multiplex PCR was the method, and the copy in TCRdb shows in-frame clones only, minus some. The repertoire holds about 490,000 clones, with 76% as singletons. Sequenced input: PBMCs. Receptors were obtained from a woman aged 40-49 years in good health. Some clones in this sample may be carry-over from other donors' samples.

The CDR3 protein is CASSFSDSPYEQYF. The CDR3 nucleotides read TGTGCCAGCAGCTTCTCGGACAGCCCTTACGAGCAGTACTTC. The V and J genes are TRBV5-4 and TRBJ2-7, with a weak D call TRBD1 (6 bases). Germline CDR1 is SGHNT and CDR2 is YYREEE (reference sequence). There are 14 residues in the CDR3. V lost 2 bases, J lost 4 bases, and 13 bases lay in between.

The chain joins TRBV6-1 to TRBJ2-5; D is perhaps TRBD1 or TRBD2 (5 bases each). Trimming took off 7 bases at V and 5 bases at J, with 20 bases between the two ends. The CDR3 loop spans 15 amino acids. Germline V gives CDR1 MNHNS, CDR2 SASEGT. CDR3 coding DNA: TGTGCCAGCACTCACGGGGTAGTTTGGGGGGAGACCCAGTACTTC. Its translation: CASTHGVVWGETQYF.

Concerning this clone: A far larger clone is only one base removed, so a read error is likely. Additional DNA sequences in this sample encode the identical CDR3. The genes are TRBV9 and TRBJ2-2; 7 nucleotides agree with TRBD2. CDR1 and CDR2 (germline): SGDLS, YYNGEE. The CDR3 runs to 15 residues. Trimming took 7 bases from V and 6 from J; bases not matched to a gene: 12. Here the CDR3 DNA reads TGTGCCAGCTCCATCCGGATAGCGGGCGCCGGGGAGCTGTTTTTT. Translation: CASSIRIAGAGELFF.

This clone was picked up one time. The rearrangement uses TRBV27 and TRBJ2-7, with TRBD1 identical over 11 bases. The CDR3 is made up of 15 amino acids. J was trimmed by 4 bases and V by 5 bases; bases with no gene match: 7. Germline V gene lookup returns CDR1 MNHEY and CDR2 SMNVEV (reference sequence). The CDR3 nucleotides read TGTGCCAGCAGTCCGGGGACAGGGGGAGAATACGAGCAGTACTTC. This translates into CASSPGTGGEYEQYF.

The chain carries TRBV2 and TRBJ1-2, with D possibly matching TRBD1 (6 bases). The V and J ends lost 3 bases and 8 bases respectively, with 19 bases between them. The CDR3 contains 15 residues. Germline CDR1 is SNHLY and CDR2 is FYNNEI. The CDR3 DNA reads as TGTGCCAGCAGTGATGGTGTAGGGGGATTGGGAGGCTACACCTTC. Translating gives CASSDGVGGLGGYTF.

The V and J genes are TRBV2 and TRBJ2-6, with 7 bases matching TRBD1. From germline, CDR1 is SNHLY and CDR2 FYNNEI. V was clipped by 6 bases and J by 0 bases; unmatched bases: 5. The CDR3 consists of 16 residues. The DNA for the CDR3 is TGTGCCAGCAGGGGGACAGCTTACTCTGGGGCCAACGTCCTGACTTTC. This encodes CASRGTAYSGANVLTF. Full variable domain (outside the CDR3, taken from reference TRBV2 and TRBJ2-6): EPEVTQTPSHQVTQMGQEVILRCVPISNHLYFYWYRQILGQKVEFLVSFYNNEISEKSEIFDDQFSVERPDGSNFTLKIRSTKLEDSAMYFCASRGTAYSGANVLTFGAGSRLTVL.

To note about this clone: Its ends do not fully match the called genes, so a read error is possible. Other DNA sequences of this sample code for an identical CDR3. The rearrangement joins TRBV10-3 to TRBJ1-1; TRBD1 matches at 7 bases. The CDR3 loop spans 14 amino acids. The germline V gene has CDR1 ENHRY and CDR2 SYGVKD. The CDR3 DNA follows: TGTGCCATCAGCACAGGGGTGGCGAACACTGAAGCTTTCTTC. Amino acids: CAISTGVANTEAFF.

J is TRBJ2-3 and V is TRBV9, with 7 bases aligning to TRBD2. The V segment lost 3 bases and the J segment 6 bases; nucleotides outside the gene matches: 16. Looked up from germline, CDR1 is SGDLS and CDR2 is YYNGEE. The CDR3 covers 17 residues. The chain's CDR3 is CASSATSAQGGGDTQYF. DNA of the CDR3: TGTGCCAGCAGCGCTACTAGCGCCCAGGGAGGAGGGGATACGCAGTATTTT.

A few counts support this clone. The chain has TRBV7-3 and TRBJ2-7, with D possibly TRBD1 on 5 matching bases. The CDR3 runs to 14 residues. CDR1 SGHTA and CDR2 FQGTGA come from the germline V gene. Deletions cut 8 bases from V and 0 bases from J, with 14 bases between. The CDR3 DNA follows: TGTGCCAGCGGGCCCAGGGCCAGCTCCTACGAGCAGTACTTC. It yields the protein CASGPRASSYEQYF.

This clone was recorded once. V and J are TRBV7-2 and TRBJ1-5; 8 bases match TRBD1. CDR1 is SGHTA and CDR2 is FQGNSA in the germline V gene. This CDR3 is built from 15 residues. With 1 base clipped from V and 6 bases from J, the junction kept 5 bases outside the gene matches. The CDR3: CASSLDRGETQPQHF. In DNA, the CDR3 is TGTGCCAGCAGCTTAGACAGGGGGGAGACTCAGCCCCAGCATTTT.

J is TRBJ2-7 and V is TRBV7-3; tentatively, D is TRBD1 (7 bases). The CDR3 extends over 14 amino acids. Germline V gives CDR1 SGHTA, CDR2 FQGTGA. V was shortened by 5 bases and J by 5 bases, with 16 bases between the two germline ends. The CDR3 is CASSPKPGGNEQYF. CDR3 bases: TGTGCCAGCAGCCCGAAGCCAGGGGGGAACGAGCAGTACTTC.

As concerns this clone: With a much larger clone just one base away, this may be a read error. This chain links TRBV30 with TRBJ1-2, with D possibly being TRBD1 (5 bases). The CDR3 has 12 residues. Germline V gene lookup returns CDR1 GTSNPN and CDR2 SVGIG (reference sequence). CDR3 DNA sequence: TGTACGTACCGGGACGGTAACTATGGCTACACCTTC. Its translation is CTYRDGNYGYTF.

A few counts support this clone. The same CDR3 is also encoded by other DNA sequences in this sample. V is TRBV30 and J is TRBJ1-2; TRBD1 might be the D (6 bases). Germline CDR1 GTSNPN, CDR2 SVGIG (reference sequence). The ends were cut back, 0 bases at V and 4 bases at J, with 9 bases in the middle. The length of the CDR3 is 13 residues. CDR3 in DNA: TGTGCCTGGAGTGTACAGGGAGCCTATGGCTACACCTTC. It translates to CAWSVQGAYGYTF.

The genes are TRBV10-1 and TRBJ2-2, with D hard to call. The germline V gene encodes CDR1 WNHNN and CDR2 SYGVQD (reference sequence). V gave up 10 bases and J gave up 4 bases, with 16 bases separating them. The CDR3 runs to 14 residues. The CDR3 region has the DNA TGCGCCACCAGCTCGGGTAGTGTCACCGGGGAGCTGTTTTTT. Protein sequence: CATSSGSVTGELFF.

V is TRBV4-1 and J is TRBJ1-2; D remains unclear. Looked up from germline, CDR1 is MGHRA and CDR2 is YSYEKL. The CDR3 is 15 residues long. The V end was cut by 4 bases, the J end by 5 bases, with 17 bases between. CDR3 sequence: CASSPMPSSAYGYTF. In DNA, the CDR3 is TGCGCCAGCAGCCCCATGCCGTCCTCCGCTTATGGCTACACCTTC.

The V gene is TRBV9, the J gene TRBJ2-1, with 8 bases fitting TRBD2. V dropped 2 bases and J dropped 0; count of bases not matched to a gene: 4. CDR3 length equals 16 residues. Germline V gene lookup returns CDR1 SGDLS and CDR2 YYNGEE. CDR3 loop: CASSVRGGPSYNEQFF. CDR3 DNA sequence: TGTGCCAGCAGCGTCCGGGGGGGCCCCTCCTACAATGAGCAGTTCTTC.

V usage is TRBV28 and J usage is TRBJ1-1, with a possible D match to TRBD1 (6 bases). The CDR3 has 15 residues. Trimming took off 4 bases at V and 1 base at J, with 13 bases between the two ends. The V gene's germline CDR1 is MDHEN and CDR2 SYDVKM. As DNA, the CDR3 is TGTGCCAGCAGTTCAGGACAGCCGGGGAACACTGAAGCTTTCTTT. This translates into CASSSGQPGNTEAFF.

CDR3 nucleotide sequence: TGTGCCAGCAGTGGAGGAGCGGGAGCCCGCGAGCAGTACTTC. Amino acids: CASSGGAGAREQYF. This chain joins TRBV2 and TRBJ2-7, with TRBD2 matching 8 bases. The CDR3 is 14 residues long. The germline gives CDR1 SNHLY, CDR2 FYNNEI. V lost 4 bases to trimming and J lost 6 bases; unmatched junction nucleotides: 8.

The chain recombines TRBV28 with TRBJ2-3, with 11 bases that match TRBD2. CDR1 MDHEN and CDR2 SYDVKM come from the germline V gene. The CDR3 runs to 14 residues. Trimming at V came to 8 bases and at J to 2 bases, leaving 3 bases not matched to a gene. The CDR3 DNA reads TGTGCCAGCGGGACTAGCGGATTCACAGATACGCAGTATTTT. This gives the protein CASGTSGFTDTQYF.

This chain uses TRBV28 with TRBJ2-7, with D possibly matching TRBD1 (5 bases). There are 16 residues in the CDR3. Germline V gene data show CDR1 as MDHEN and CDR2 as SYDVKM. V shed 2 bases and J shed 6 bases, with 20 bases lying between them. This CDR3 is CASSLKNGAGPLEQYF. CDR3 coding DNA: TGTGCCAGCAGTTTAAAAAATGGGGCAGGGCCTCTCGAGCAGTACTTC.

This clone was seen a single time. The CDR3 coding sequence is TGTGCCAGCCCGCGGCGGCAAAGCACAGATACGCAGTATTTT. Amino acids: CASPRRQSTDTQYF. The genes are TRBV2 and TRBJ2-3; D unclear. The CDR3 covers 14 residues. Germline V gene lookup returns CDR1 SNHLY and CDR2 FYNNEI. Trimming removed 8 bases at V and 0 bases at J, with 12 bases between.

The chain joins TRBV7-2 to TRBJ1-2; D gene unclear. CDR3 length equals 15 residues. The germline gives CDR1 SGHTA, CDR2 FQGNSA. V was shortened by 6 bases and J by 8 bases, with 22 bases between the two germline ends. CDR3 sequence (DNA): TGTGCCAGCAGTAAAATTTCAGGATCGGGTGGAGGCTACACCTTC. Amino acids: CASSKISGSGGGYTF. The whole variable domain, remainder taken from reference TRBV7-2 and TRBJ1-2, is GAGVSQSPSNKVTEKGKDVELRCDPISGHTALYWYRQSLGQGLEFLIYFQGNSAPDKSGLPSDRFSAERTGGSVSTLTIQRTQQEDSAVYLCASSKISGSGGGYTFGSGTRLTVV.

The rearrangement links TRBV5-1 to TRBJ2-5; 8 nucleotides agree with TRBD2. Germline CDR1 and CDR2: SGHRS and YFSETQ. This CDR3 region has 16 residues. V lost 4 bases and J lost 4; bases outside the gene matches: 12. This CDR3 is CASSHGSGGPGETQYF. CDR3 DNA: TGCGCCAGCAGCCACGGATCGGGAGGGCCGGGAGAGACCCAGTACTTC. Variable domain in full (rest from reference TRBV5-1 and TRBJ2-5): KAGVTQTPRYLIKTRGQQVTLSCSPISGHRSVSWYQQTPGQGLQFLFEYFSETQRNKGNFPGRFSGRQFSNSRSEMNVSTLELGDSALYLCASSHGSGGPGETQYFGPGTRLLVL.

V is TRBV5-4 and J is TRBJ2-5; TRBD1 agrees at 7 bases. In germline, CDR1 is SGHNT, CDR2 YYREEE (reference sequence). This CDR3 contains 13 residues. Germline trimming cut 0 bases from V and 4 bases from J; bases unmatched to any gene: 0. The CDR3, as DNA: TGTGCCAGCAGCTTGGGACAGGGAGAGACCCAGTACTTC. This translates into CASSLGQGETQYF.

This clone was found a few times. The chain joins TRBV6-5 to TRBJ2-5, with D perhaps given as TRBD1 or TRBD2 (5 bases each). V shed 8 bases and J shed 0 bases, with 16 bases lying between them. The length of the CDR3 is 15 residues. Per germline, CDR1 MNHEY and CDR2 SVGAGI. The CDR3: CASGMGPPYQETQYF. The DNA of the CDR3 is TGTGCCAGCGGGATGGGACCGCCGTACCAAGAGACCCAGTACTTC.

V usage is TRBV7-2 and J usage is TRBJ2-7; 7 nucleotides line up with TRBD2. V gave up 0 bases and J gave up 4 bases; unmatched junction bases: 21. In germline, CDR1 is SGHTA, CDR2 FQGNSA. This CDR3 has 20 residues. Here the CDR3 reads CASSLASPLSSGPGSYEQYF. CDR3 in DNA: TGTGCCAGCAGCTTAGCTAGCCCTCTGAGTAGCGGGCCTGGATCGTACGAGCAGTACTTC.

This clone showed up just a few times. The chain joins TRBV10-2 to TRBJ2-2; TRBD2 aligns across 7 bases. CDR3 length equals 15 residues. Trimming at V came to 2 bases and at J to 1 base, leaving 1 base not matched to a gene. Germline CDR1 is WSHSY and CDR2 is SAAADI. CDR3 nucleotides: TGCGCCAGCAGTGAGAGGACTAGGAACACCGGGGAGCTGTTTTTT. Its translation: CASSERTRNTGELFF.

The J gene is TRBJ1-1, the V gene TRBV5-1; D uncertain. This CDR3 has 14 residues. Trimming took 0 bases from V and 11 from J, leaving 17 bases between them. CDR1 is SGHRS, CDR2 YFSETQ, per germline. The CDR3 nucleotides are TGCGCCAGCAGCTTGGTGGGAGGGAACAACGATGCTTTCTTT. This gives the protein CASSLVGGNNDAFF.

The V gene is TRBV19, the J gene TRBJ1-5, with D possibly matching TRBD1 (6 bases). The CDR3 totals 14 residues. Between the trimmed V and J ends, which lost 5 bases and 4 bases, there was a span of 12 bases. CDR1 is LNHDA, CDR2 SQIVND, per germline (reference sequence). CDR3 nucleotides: TGTGCCAGTAGTCGGGACACTCAAAATCAGCCCCAGCATTTT. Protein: CASSRDTQNQPQHF.

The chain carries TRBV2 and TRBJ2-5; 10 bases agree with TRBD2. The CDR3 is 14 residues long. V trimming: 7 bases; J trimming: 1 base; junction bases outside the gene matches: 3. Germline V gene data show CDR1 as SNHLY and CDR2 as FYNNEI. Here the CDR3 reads CASNIAGGQETQYF. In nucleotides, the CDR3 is TGTGCCAGCAATATAGCGGGGGGCCAAGAGACCCAGTACTTC.

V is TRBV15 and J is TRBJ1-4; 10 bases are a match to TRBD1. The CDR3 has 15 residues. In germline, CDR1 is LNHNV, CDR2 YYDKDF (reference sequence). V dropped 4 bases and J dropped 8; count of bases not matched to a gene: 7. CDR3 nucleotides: TGTGCCACCAGCAAACTCGGGACAGGGGAAGAAAAACTGTTTTTT. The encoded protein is CATSKLGTGEEKLFF.

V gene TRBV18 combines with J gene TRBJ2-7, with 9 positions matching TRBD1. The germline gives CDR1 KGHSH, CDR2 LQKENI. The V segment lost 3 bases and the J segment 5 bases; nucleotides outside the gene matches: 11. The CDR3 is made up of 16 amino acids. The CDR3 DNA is TGTGCCAGCTCACCGTTCTTTGGGACAGGGTCCAACGAGCAGTACTTC. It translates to CASSPFFGTGSNEQYF.